The clone carrying this T cell receptor (beta chain) is a singleton in its sample. The data stem from a study of cytomegalovirus exposure and HLA in healthy donors. For the study at large: From about 170 million T cells, an earlier analysis saw around 120 million unique TCR beta sequences.

PCR was performed using 60 Vbeta and 13 Jbeta primers. Measured with immunoSEQ multiplex PCR; TCRdb has only the in-frame clones, and not every one. The sample holds some 150,000 clones, about 78% seen once. CDR1 and CDR2 from the germline V gene are SNHLY and FYNNEI. The CDR3 extends over 14 amino acids. The junction had 9 bases not matched to a gene; V was cut back by 9 bases and J by 5 bases. Input material: PBMCs. V is TRBV2 and J is TRBJ1-4; 7 bases line up with TRBD1. The clonotype originates from a man aged 50 or older in good health and CMV-seropositive. CDR3 sequence reads: CASNRDSSNEKLFF. The CDR3 nucleotides read TGTGCCAGTAATAGGGACAGCTCAAATGAAAAACTGTTTTTT. Complete variable domain (other parts from reference TRBV2 and TRBJ1-4): EPEVTQTPSHQVTQMGQEVILRCVPISNHLYFYWYRQILGQKVEFLVSFYNNEISEKSEIFDDQFSVERPDGSNFTLKIRSTKLEDSAMYFCASNRDSSNEKLFFGSGTQLSVL.